Sequencing of this TCR beta chain was carried out in a study of T-cell memory formation after mild COVID-19. Across the whole study: Largely, TCR clusters stayed within a single donor. Notes on the study in general: Pre-infection memory held some responding clones, suggesting pre-existing cross-reactive T cells responded. Clones which contracted sat mainly in CM and EM if CD4+, and in EMRA if CD8+. The study found balanced CD4/CD8 in clones contracting day 15 to 85 and a CD4+ lean in later expanders.

TCRdb analysed the 5' RACE reads with MiXCR anew, one entry per CDR3 protein. The sample holds around 300,000 distinct CDR3 sequences, roughly an eighth seen once. Regarding this clonotype: Antigen unknown.

This CDR3 contains 14 residues. Between the trimmed V and J ends, which lost 7 bases and 6 bases, there was a span of 16 bases. CDR1 is MGHRA, CDR2 YSYEKL, per germline. The genes are TRBV4-1 and TRBJ1-5; tentatively, D is TRBD1 (6 bases). The specimen was PBMCs or a T cell subset sorted from them (not recorded which). This receptor was obtained from a man aged 18 to 30 who had mild COVID-19 (a few samples of this study predate the infection). Cell type and time point are not known. In nucleotides, the CDR3 is TGCGCCAGCATCCCTTCCAGGGGAGGTCAGCCCCAGCATTTT. Amino acids: CASIPSRGGQPQHF.